This section outlines one TCR beta chain sequence together with its context. The CDR3 runs to 13 residues. In germline, CDR1 is SGHNT, CDR2 YYREEE (reference sequence). V was cut by 4 bases and J by 6 bases, with 8 bases left in between. The sample is drawn from a study of blood T cell repertoires in COVID-19. Background on the study: COVID-19 samples from acute and convalescent phases originated in the United States, Italy and Spain.

Here immunoSEQ multiplex PCR was the method, and the copy in TCRdb shows in-frame clones only, minus some. The top ten clones hold over 0.8% of a sample with a few hundred thousand clones, roughly 90% of them seen once. J is TRBJ1-6 and V is TRBV5-4; D unclear. The sample consisted of PBMCs or T cells enriched from blood (not recorded which). The sequence was collected from a woman in her thirties who had recovered from COVID-19. The CDR3 DNA is TGTGCCAGCAGCCCGGACTCTAATTCACCCCTCCACTTT. Encoded protein: CASSPDSNSPLHF.